This T cell receptor beta chain came from a study of PD-L1 blockade in urothelial cancer. Looking at the study overall: Patients' atezolizumab regimen, 1,200 mg intravenously every 3 weeks, began at some point between 2014 and 2015.

The CDR3 is 12 amino acids. Germline values: CDR1 MNHEY, CDR2 SVGAGI. Concerning this clone itself: A junction end diverges from the germline sequence, so it may reflect a read error.

Time point specified: pretreatment peripheral blood. The table came from immunoSEQ multiplex PCR; TCRdb's copy has only in-frame clones and leaves some out. The sample consists of 70,000 to 95,000 clones, about four fifths of them appearing once. The receptor was derived from a man between 60 and 75 years old with urothelial cancer. Here the sequenced sample was PBMCs, taken around atezolizumab (anti-PD-L1) treatment. This chain uses TRBV6-5 with TRBJ1-1; D is perhaps TRBD1 (5 bases). CDR3 sequence (DNA): TGTGCCATCAGTGATTTGGGGCCTGAAGCTTTCTTT. Protein sequence: CAISDLGPEAFF.